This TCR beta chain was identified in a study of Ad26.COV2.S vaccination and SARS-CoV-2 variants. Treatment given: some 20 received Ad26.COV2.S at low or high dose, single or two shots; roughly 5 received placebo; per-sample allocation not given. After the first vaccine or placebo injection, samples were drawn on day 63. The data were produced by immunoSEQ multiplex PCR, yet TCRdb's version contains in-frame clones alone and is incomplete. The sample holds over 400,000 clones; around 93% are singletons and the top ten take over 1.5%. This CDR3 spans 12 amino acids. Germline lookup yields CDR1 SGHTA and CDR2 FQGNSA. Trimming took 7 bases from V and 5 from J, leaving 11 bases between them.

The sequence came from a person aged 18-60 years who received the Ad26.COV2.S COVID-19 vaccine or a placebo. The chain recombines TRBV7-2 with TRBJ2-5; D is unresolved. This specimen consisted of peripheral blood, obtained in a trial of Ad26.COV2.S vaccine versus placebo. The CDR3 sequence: CASKETGETQYF. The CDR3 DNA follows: TGTGCCAGCAAGGAGACTGGGGAGACCCAGTACTTC.